The 11 T cell receptor beta chains reported below all come from one sample, sequenced in a study of T cell repertoires in cytomegalovirus infection. TCRdb reprocessed the reads via MiXCR and lists one record per CDR3 protein. Among about 440,000 distinct CDR3 sequences, about a third were seen once, and the ten largest hold about an eighth. The sequenced sample consisted of PBMCs. Receptors were obtained from a human donor in good health (CMV status not recorded). Some clones in this sample may be carry-over from other donors' samples.

The chain has TRBV20-1 and TRBJ2-7; tentative D call: TRBD1 (5 bases). The germline gives CDR1 DFQATT, CDR2 SNEGSKA (reference sequence). This CDR3 spans 14 amino acids. V dropped 0 bases and J dropped 4 bases, with 13 bases sitting between them. The CDR3 region is CSARDKRQFYEQYF. CDR3 nucleotides: TGCAGTGCTAGAGATAAAAGACAGTTTTACGAGCAGTACTTC.

The J gene is TRBJ2-3, the V gene TRBV6-1; D is undetermined. Per germline, CDR1 MNHNS and CDR2 SASEGT. The V and J ends lost 7 bases and 3 bases respectively, with 14 bases between them. The CDR3 is made up of 14 amino acids. Written as DNA, the CDR3 is TGTGCCAGCACCCTATCTCCCGGTACAGATACGCAGTATTTT. Protein sequence: CASTLSPGTDTQYF.

This clonotype was seen ten or more times. CDR3 sequence: CASSLVGGVTYNEQFF. CDR3 DNA sequence: TGTGCCAGCAGCTTAGTAGGTGGGGTGACCTACAATGAGCAGTTCTTC. V gene TRBV7-6 combines with J gene TRBJ2-1; the D is unclear. CDR1 is SGHVS and CDR2 is FNYEAQ in the germline V gene. The length of the CDR3 is 16 residues. The V end was cut by 1 base, the J end by 2 bases, with 12 bases between.

This clonotype turned up a few times. A read error may produce the germline difference seen at one junction end. The chain recombines TRBV6-1 with TRBJ2-1; TRBD2 matches at 7 bases. This CDR3 is built from 14 residues. Germline CDR1 and CDR2: MNHNS and SASEGT. CDR3 in DNA: TGTGCCAGCAGTAAAGCGGGGTTTGTCAATGAGCAGTTCTTC. Translated: CASSKAGFVNEQFF.

The chain couples TRBV2 to TRBJ2-1; tentative D call: TRBD2 (6 bases). Germline V lookup: CDR1 SNHLY, CDR2 FYNNEI. This CDR3 is built from 14 residues. Trimming stripped 9 bases from V and 10 bases from J, with 22 bases between. In nucleotides, the CDR3 is TGTGCCAGAAGCCTTTTTAGCGGCCTGAAGGAGCAGTTCTTC. Protein sequence: CARSLFSGLKEQFF. Filled out from reference TRBV2 and TRBJ2-1, the complete variable domain reads EPEVTQTPSHQVTQMGQEVILRCVPISNHLYFYWYRQILGQKVEFLVSFYNNEISEKSEIFDDQFSVERPDGSNFTLKIRSTKLEDSAMYFCARSLFSGLKEQFFGPGTRLTVL.

The CDR3 sequence: CATSRGVSYEQYF. In DNA, the CDR3 is TGTGCCACCAGCAGAGGGGTCTCCTACGAGCAGTACTTC. The V call is TRBV15, the J call TRBJ2-7; D remains ambiguous. V lost 1 base and J lost 0, with 4 bases in between. The germline V gene encodes CDR1 LNHNV and CDR2 YYDKDF (reference sequence). This CDR3 contains 13 residues.

For this clonotype: It is likely a read error, because the conserved phenylalanine at the end of the CDR3 is missing. The chain is built from TRBV28 and TRBJ1-2; TRBD1 aligns across 9 bases. This CDR3 spans 18 amino acids. The V gene's germline CDR1 is MDHEN and CDR2 SYDVKM. J lost 4 bases, V lost 5 bases, and 17 bases had no gene match. For the CDR3, the DNA is TGTGCCAGCAGTCCAGCACCGGGACAGGGTAATCGAGGCTATGGCTACACCTTA. Protein product: CASSPAPGQGNRGYGYTL.

This clonotype has ten or more counts. CDR3 in amino acids: CASSLRQGVAGELFF. The CDR3 DNA reads TGTGCCAGCAGCTTACGACAGGGAGTCGCCGGGGAGCTGTTTTTT. The V gene is TRBV7-2, the J gene TRBJ2-2, with 7 bases that match TRBD1. The CDR3 runs 15 residues. V lost 2 bases, J lost 6 bases, and 6 bases stayed unmatched. Germline CDR1 and CDR2: SGHTA and FQGNSA.

V and J are TRBV3-1 and TRBJ2-5; 8 bases line up with TRBD2. In germline, CDR1 is LGHDT, CDR2 YNNKEL (reference sequence). The CDR3 is made up of 14 amino acids. Germline trimming cut 7 bases from V and 3 bases from J; bases unmatched to any gene: 7. The CDR3 region is CASIEAGEKETQYF. CDR3 coding DNA: TGTGCCAGCATCGAAGCGGGGGAGAAAGAGACCCAGTACTTC.

This clonotype was counted between two and nine times. The chain is built from TRBV11-1 and TRBJ2-7; D not certain. Germline CDR1 reads SGHAT; CDR2 reads FQDESV (reference sequence). V was trimmed by 4 bases and J by 3 bases, leaving 13 bases between them. The CDR3 covers 14 residues. CDR3 amino acids: CASSSGRVDYEQYF. The DNA of the CDR3 is TGTGCCAGCAGCTCTGGACGGGTCGACTACGAGCAGTACTTC.

The V call is TRBV6-2 or TRBV6-3, the J call TRBJ1-1, with a possible D match to TRBD1 (5 bases). The CDR3 sequence is 22 residues long. Germline CDR1 reads MNHEY; CDR2 reads SVGEGT. The CDR3 nucleotides read TGTGTCCGCAGTCCTATGCACCTGCAAGGGGCGCGAGGCGAGTACATGAACACTGAAGCTTTCTTT. This sequence encodes CVRSPMHLQGARGEYMNTEAFF.